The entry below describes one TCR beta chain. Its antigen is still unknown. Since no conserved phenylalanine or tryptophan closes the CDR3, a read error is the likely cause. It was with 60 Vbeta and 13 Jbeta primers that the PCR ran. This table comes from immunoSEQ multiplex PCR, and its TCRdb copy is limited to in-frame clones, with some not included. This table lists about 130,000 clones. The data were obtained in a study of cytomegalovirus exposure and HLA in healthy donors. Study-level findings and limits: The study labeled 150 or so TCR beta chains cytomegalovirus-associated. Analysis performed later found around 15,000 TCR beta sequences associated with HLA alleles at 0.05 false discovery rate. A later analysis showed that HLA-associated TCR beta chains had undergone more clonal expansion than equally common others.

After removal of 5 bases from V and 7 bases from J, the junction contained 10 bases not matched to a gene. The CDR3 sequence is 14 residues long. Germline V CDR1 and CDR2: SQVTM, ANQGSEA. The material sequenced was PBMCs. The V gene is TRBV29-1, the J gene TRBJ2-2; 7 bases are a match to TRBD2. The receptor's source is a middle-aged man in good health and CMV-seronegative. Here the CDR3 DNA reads TGCAGCGTTAACCCCGGGAGGCGGGACGGGGAGCTGTTTTCT. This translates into CSVNPGRRDGELFS.